Sequencing of this TCR beta chain was carried out in a study of CD8+ T cells in alopecia areata. Overall study results and limits: Many expanded lesional clones persisted in scalp and blood during tofacitinib.

Treatment specified: oral pan-JAK inhibitor, 5-10 mg twice daily. Sequencing templates came from extracted RNA that was reverse transcribed into cDNA. Assay used: immunoSEQ multiplex PCR; TCRdb lists only in-frame clones, some missing. In the table there are approximately 100,000 clones, about three fifths of which are singletons. In regard to this clone: Its specificity is unknown.

Germline trimming cut 5 bases from V and 4 bases from J; bases unmatched to any gene: 11. Looked up from germline, CDR1 is LGHNA and CDR2 is YNFKEQ. CDR3 length: 16 residues. The starting material was CD8+ T cells sorted from blood, obtained at approximately week 60, from a patient treated with tofacitinib. This receptor was obtained from a human donor with alopecia areata. The gene calls are TRBV4-2 and TRBJ2-3; 8 positions match TRBD2. CDR3 loop: CASSSPPAGGPDTQYF. CDR3 coding DNA: TGTGCCAGCAGCTCCCCACCCGCGGGGGGCCCAGATACGCAGTATTTT.